The 27 T cell receptor beta chains below were found in one sample sequenced in a study of cytomegalovirus exposure and HLA in healthy donors. Researchers ran the PCR with 60 Vbeta and 13 Jbeta primers. Data came from immunoSEQ multiplex PCR; TCRdb stores just in-frame clones and leaves some out. The sample includes a few hundred thousand clones, about 79% of them seen just once. Sequences were obtained from PBMCs. The receptors were gathered from a man aged 18 to 29 in good health and CMV-seronegative.

This clone was picked up a small number of times. The genes are TRBV7-9 and TRBJ1-5; tentatively, D is TRBD1 (5 bases). V lost 1 base to trimming and J lost 5 bases, with 12 bases between them. Per the germline V gene, CDR1 is SEHNR and CDR2 is FQNEAQ (reference sequence). This CDR3 comprises 15 residues. The CDR3 protein is CASSLGPGRDQPQHF. The CDR3 DNA reads as TGTGCCAGCAGCTTAGGACCCGGCAGGGATCAGCCCCAGCATTTT. Full variable domain (rest looked up from reference TRBV7-9 and TRBJ1-5): DTGVSQNPRHKITKRGQNVTFRCDPISEHNRLYWYRQTLGQGPEFLTYFQNEAQLEKSRLLSDRFSAERPKGSFSTLEIQRTEQGDSAMYLCASSLGPGRDQPQHFGDGTRLSIL.

V and J are TRBV7-2 and TRBJ2-7; D is possibly TRBD2 (5 bases). With 3 bases removed from V and 6 bases from J, the gap between germline ends came to 12 bases. CDR1 is SGHTA, CDR2 FQGNSA, per germline. The CDR3 sequence is 13 residues long. The CDR3, as DNA: TGTGCCAGCAGCTTCCGTCTAAGCGGCGAGCAGTACTTC. Translating it yields CASSFRLSGEQYF.

The chain employs TRBV7-9 and TRBJ2-7; the D gene is possibly TRBD1 (5 bases). Germline V gives CDR1 SEHNR, CDR2 FQNEAQ (reference sequence). Trimming took 5 bases from V and 2 from J, leaving 19 bases between them. The CDR3 spans 16 residues. The DNA for the CDR3 is TGTGCCAGCAGCCCCAAACGCAGGGCCCCCCCCTACGAGCAGTACTTC. Residues: CASSPKRRAPPYEQYF.

The chain has TRBV19 and TRBJ1-1; no clear D gene. The ends were cut back, 6 bases at V and 7 bases at J, with 12 bases in the middle. The length of the CDR3 is 12 residues. Per germline, CDR1 LNHDA and CDR2 SQIVND (reference sequence). The chain's CDR3 is CASRTPSGEAFF. The CDR3 DNA sequence: TGTGCCAGTAGGACCCCCTCGGGTGAAGCTTTCTTT. The full variable domain, completed using reference TRBV19 and TRBJ1-1, is DGGITQSPKYLFRKEGQNVTLSCEQNLNHDAMYWYRQDPGQGLRLIYYSQIVNDFQKGDIAEGYSVSREKKESFPLTVTSAQKNPTAFYLCASRTPSGEAFFGQGTRLTVV.

This sequence joins TRBV6-6 and TRBJ2-3; 12 nucleotides line up with TRBD2. V dropped 0 bases and J dropped 11; count of bases not matched to a gene: 9. CDR3 size: 16 residues. Germline V gene data show CDR1 as MNHNY and CDR2 as SVGAGI (reference sequence). CDR3 in amino acids: CASSYSKASGRGVQYF. For the CDR3, the DNA is TGTGCCAGCAGTTACTCGAAAGCTAGCGGGAGGGGGGTGCAGTATTTT.

The sample holds one count of this clone. J is TRBJ1-5 and V is TRBV28, with a tentative D call TRBD1 (5 bases). The CDR3 is 14 residues long. Looked up from germline, CDR1 is MDHEN and CDR2 is SYDVKM. Between the trimmed V and J ends, which lost 2 bases and 7 bases, there was a span of 12 bases. DNA of the CDR3: TGTGCCAGCAGTTTAGGGGGGGGGAGGCAGCCCCAGCATTTT. Translating it yields CASSLGGGRQPQHF.

The chain has TRBV19 and TRBJ1-2; 7 bases agree with TRBD1. The CDR3 is made up of 13 amino acids. J was trimmed by 8 bases and V by 6 bases; bases with no gene match: 9. Per germline, CDR1 LNHDA and CDR2 SQIVND (reference sequence). The DNA of the CDR3 is TGTGCCAGTAGCCGAGGAGGGGGCGAAGGCTACACCTTC. The encoded protein is CASSRGGGEGYTF.

The chain uses TRBV28 and TRBJ2-3, with D maybe TRBD1 (6 bases). The V and J ends lost 8 bases and 4 bases respectively, with 10 bases between them. This CDR3 comprises 12 residues. The germline V gene has CDR1 MDHEN and CDR2 SYDVKM. The CDR3 sequence is CASLRGSDTQYF. DNA for the CDR3: TGTGCCAGCCTCAGGGGTTCAGATACGCAGTATTTT.

This rearrangement joins TRBV5-1 to TRBJ1-4; 7 bases fit TRBD1. This CDR3 has 15 residues. Germline values: CDR1 SGHRS, CDR2 YFSETQ. The V segment lost 2 bases and the J segment 0 bases; nucleotides outside the gene matches: 1. The CDR3 reads CASSFGTATNEKLFF. In DNA, the CDR3 is TGCGCCAGCAGCTTCGGGACAGCAACTAATGAAAAACTGTTTTTT.

This rearrangement joins TRBV30 to TRBJ1-3; 7 bases fit TRBD1. Looked up from germline, CDR1 is GTSNPN and CDR2 is SVGIG (reference sequence). Losses at the gene ends were 3 bases for V and 3 bases for J; bases not matched to a gene: 8. This CDR3 comprises 15 residues. The CDR3 is CAWSPLGGGGNTIYF. The CDR3 bases are TGTGCCTGGAGCCCGCTAGGGGGCGGTGGAAACACCATATATTTT.

The V call is TRBV2, the J call TRBJ2-1, with 7 bases that match TRBD1. The germline CDR1 and CDR2 sequences are SNHLY and FYNNEI. The V gene end was trimmed by 10 bases and the J gene end by 2 bases; junction bases not matched to a gene: 5. This CDR3 is 13 amino acids long. CDR3 coding DNA: TGTGCCACGACAGGGAATGCCTACAATGAGCAGTTCTTC. Its translation is CATTGNAYNEQFF.

V usage is TRBV5-1 and J usage is TRBJ2-7, with TRBD2 matching 13 bases. The CDR3 is 17 residues long. Germline V gene sequence: CDR1 SGHRS, CDR2 YFSETQ. V shed 0 bases and J 6 bases; nucleotides not matched to a gene: 9. CDR3 sequence reads: CASSLGTSGGGHSEQYF. CDR3 nucleotide sequence: TGCGCCAGCAGCTTGGGAACTAGCGGGGGGGGCCATAGCGAGCAGTACTTC.

This clone appeared a single time. The chain is built from TRBV7-2 and TRBJ2-7, with D maybe TRBD1 (5 bases). V was shortened by 5 bases and J by 6 bases, with 17 bases between the two germline ends. The V gene's germline CDR1 is SGHTA and CDR2 FQGNSA. This CDR3 comprises 14 residues. The CDR3 region is CASSAGMVWSEQYF. CDR3 nucleotide sequence: TGTGCCAGCAGCGCAGGGATGGTTTGGAGCGAGCAGTACTTC.

The rearrangement uses TRBV19 and TRBJ2-7; D ambiguous. Germline CDR1 LNHDA, CDR2 SQIVND (reference sequence). Trimming left V 4 bases short and J 6 bases short, with 22 bases between. This CDR3 spans 16 amino acids. CDR3 sequence (DNA): TGTGCCAGTAGTAGTAATAACTACCCCTCGGTCTTCGAGCAGTACTTC. It is translated as CASSSNNYPSVFEQYF.

The V and J genes are TRBV19 and TRBJ2-7, with a possible D match to TRBD1 (6 bases). Between the trimmed V and J ends, which lost 5 bases and 4 bases, there was a span of 24 bases. There are 17 residues in the CDR3. Germline V lookup: CDR1 LNHDA, CDR2 SQIVND (reference sequence). CDR3 DNA sequence: TGTGCCAGTAGTGGCCCCCCCTACAGGGACGGTATGTACGAGCAGTACTTC. Amino acid sequence: CASSGPPYRDGMYEQYF.

This chain links TRBV27 with TRBJ2-5; D may be TRBD1 (8 bases). Near its end, the DNA agrees better with TRBJ2-7, so the J call may be wrong. The CDR3 length is 15 residues. CDR1 and CDR2 (germline): MNHEY, SMNVEV (reference sequence). The CDR3 loop reads CASSLRVQGGDEQYF. CDR3 nucleotide sequence: TGTGCCAGCAGTTTACGGGTACAGGGGGGGGACGAGCAGTACTTC.

The J gene is TRBJ2-4, the V gene TRBV5-1; D unresolved. CDR3 length: 16 residues. The germline gives CDR1 SGHRS, CDR2 YFSETQ. The ends were cut back, 1 base at V and 0 bases at J, with 11 bases in the middle. CDR3 sequence (DNA): TGCGCCAGCAGCTTGAACCCTAACCCAGCCAAAAACATTCAGTACTTC. Its translation is CASSLNPNPAKNIQYF.

This sequence joins TRBV5-1 and TRBJ2-1; 14 bases are a match to TRBD2. This CDR3 region has 13 residues. The ends lost 8 bases at V and 6 bases at J; junction bases unmatched: 1. Germline CDR1 is SGHRS and CDR2 is YFSETQ. CDR3 sequence (DNA): TGCGCCAGTGGACTAGCGGGGGGCAATGAGCAGTTCTTC. This gives the protein CASGLAGGNEQFF.

Comment on this clone: An end of the junction differs from the germline gene, which may be a read error. The rearrangement uses TRBV6-6 and TRBJ2-5, with D perhaps TRBD2 (6 bases). The CDR3 length is 9 residues. Germline CDR1 and CDR2: MNHNY and SVGAGI (reference sequence). The CDR3 reads CASGTYSNF. CDR3 sequence (DNA): TGTGCCAGCGGGACTTACTCGAACTTC.

This chain uses TRBV6-5 with TRBJ1-2; 9 bases line up with TRBD1. CDR3 length: 14 amino acids. Germline CDR1 MNHEY, CDR2 SVGAGI. V lost 4 bases, J lost 4 bases, and 4 bases stayed unmatched. The CDR3 protein is CASSLQTGGYGYTF. CDR3 DNA sequence: TGTGCCAGCAGTTTACAGACAGGGGGCTATGGCTACACCTTC.

The chain uses TRBV7-2 and TRBJ1-1; D may be TRBD1 (6 bases). The germline V gene has CDR1 SGHTA and CDR2 FQGNSA. The CDR3 runs 12 residues. V was shortened by 5 bases and J by 7 bases, with 11 bases between the two germline ends. CDR3 nucleotide sequence: TGTGCCAGCAGCCCACAGGGATTTGAAGCTTTCTTT. It codes for CASSPQGFEAFF.

The DNA for the CDR3 is TGTGCCAGCAGCTTAGTAGCAGCGGGGGGAAAAAACATTCAGTACTTC. Its translation is CASSLVAAGGKNIQYF. The chain links TRBV7-2 to TRBJ2-4, with 9 bases fitting TRBD2. This CDR3 is built from 16 residues. CDR1 and CDR2 from the germline V gene are SGHTA and FQGNSA. V shed 1 base and J 4 bases; nucleotides not matched to a gene: 5.

In DNA form, the CDR3 reads TGCGCCAGCAGCCTGACCGCTAGCGGGGGCTCGAGCACAGATACGCAGTATTTT. As protein: CASSLTASGGSSTDTQYF. The chain has TRBV5-1 and TRBJ2-3; the match to TRBD2 covers 10 bases. Germline-derived CDR1 and CDR2 are SGHRS and YFSETQ. The CDR3 is made up of 18 amino acids. V shed 4 bases and J 0 bases; nucleotides not matched to a gene: 11. The full variable domain, its missing parts supplied by reference TRBV5-1 and TRBJ2-3, is KAGVTQTPRYLIKTRGQQVTLSCSPISGHRSVSWYQQTPGQGLQFLFEYFSETQRNKGNFPGRFSGRQFSNSRSEMNVSTLELGDSALYLCASSLTASGGSSTDTQYFGPGTRLTVL.

The chain combines TRBV19 with TRBJ1-3; D gene ambiguous. The ends were cut back, 6 bases at V and 0 bases at J, with 9 bases in the middle. The CDR3 covers 14 residues. Germline V gives CDR1 LNHDA, CDR2 SQIVND (reference sequence). CDR3: CASRDMSSGNTIYF. In DNA, the CDR3 is TGTGCCAGTAGAGACATGAGCTCTGGAAACACCATATATTTT.

The chain combines TRBV29-1 with TRBJ1-2; 9 bases agree with TRBD1. This CDR3 has 15 amino acids. The germline V gene has CDR1 SQVTM and CDR2 ANQGSEA. V trimming: 4 bases; J trimming: 3 bases; junction bases outside the gene matches: 9. The chain's CDR3 is CSVGVTDRGYYGYTF. The CDR3 nucleotides read TGCAGCGTTGGCGTCACCGACAGGGGGTACTATGGCTACACCTTC.

In DNA, the CDR3 is TGTGCCAGCAGCTTCGGACAGATTTACACCTTC. Translating it yields CASSFGQIYTF. The chain couples TRBV7-9 to TRBJ1-2, with D perhaps matching TRBD1 (6 bases). Germline V CDR1 and CDR2: SEHNR, FQNEAQ (reference sequence). There are 11 residues in the CDR3. Trimming removed 3 bases from V and 11 bases from J, with 10 bases in between.

The chain employs TRBV5-4 and TRBJ2-3; D is unclear. Germline V gene sequence: CDR1 SGHNT, CDR2 YYREEE (reference sequence). The V end was cut by 1 base, the J end by 0 bases, with 12 bases between. The length of the CDR3 is 16 residues. The CDR3 coding sequence is TGTGCCAGCAGCTTGCCCGGGTCTCCTAGCACAGATACGCAGTATTTT. Translated: CASSLPGSPSTDTQYF.